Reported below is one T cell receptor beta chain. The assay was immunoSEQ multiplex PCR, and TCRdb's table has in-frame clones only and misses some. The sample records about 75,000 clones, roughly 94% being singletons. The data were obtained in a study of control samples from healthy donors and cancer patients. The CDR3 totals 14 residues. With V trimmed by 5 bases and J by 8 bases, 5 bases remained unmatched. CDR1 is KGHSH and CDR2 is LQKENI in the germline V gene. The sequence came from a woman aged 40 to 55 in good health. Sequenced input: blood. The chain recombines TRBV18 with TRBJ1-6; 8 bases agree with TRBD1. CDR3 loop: CASSGTGRDSPLHF. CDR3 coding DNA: TGTGCCAGCTCAGGGACAGGTCGAGATTCACCCCTCCACTTT.